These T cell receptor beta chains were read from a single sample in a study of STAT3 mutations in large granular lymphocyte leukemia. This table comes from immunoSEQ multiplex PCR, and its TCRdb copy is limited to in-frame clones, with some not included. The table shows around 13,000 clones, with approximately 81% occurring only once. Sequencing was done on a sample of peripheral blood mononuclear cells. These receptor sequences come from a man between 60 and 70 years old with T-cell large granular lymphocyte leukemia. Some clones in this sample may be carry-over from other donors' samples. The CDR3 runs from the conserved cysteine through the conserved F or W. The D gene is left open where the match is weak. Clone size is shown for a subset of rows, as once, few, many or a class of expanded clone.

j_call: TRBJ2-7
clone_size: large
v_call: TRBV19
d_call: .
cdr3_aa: CASSIDRGEQYF
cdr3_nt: TGTGCCAGTAGTATAGACAGGGGCGAGCAGTACTTC

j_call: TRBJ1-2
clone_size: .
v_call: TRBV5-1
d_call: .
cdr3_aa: CASSLARSAQGGYTF
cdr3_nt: TGCGCCAGCAGCTTGGCCAGGTCGGCCCAGGGTGGCTACACCTTC

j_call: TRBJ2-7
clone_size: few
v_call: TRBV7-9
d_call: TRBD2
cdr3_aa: CASSLSRGGVRSYEQYF
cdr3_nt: TGTGCCAGCAGCTTATCAAGGGGAGGGGTAAGGTCCTACGAGCAGTACTTC

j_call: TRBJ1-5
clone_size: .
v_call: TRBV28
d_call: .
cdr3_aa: CASRQRSKPQHF
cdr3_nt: TGTGCCAGTCGACAGAGGAGCAAGCCCCAGCATTTT

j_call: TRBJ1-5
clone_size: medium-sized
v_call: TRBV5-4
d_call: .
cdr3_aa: CASQGTSKYQPQHF
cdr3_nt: TGTGCCAGCCAAGGGACAAGCAAATATCAGCCCCAGCATTTT

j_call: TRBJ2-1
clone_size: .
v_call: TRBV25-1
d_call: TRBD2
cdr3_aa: CASSEGAGGLNEQFF
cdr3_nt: TGTGCCAGCAGTGAGGGGGCGGGAGGGCTCAATGAGCAGTTCTTC

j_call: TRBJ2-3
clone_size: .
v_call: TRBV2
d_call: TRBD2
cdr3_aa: CASSGFFGRGSTDTQYF
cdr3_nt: TGTGCCAGCAGTGGCTTCTTCGGGAGGGGTAGCACAGATACGCAGTATTTT

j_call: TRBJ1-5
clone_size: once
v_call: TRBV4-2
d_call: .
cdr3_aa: CASSQDWGGSNQPQHF
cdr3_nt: TGTGCCAGCAGCCAGGACTGGGGGGGTAGCAATCAGCCCCAGCATTTT

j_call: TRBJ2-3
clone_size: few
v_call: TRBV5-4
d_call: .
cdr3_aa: CASSSGQPTADTQYF
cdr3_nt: TGTGCCAGCAGCTCCGGACAGCCTACCGCAGATACGCAGTATTTT

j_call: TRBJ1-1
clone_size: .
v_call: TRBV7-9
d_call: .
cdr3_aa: CASSLVSANTEAFF
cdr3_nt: TGTGCCAGCAGCTTAGTATCAGCGAACACTGAAGCTTTCTTT

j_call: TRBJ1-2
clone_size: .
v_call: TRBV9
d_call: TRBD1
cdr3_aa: CASSATGQGAPYGYTF
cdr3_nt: TGTGCCAGCAGCGCGACGGGACAGGGGGCTCCTTATGGCTACACCTTC

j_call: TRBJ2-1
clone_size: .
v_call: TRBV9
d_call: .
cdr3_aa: CASSVGLGYNEQFF
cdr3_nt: TGTGCCAGCAGCGTAGGACTAGGCTACAATGAGCAGTTCTTC

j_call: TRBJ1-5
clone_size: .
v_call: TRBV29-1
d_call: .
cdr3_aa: CSVGERIGPSNQPQHF
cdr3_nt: TGCAGCGTTGGGGAACGGATAGGCCCCAGCAATCAGCCCCAGCATTTT

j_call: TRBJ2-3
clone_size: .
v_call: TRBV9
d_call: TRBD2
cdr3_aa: CASSVATSGTSDTQYF
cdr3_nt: TGTGCCAGCAGCGTAGCCACTAGCGGGACCTCAGATACGCAGTATTTT

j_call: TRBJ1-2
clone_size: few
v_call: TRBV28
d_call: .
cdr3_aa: CASSLRGYGYTF
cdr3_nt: TGTGCCAGCAGCCTAAGGGGCTATGGCTACACCTTC

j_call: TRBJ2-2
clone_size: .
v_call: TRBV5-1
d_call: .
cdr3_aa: CASREFGGTGELFF
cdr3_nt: TGCGCCAGCAGAGAATTCGGTGGCACCGGGGAGCTGTTTTTT

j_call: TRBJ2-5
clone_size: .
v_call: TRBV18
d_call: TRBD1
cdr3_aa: CASSARTGGPETQYF
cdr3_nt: TGTGCCAGCTCAGCCAGGACAGGGGGCCCAGAGACCCAGTACTTC

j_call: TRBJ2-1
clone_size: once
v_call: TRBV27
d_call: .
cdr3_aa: CASSLQLDVYNEQFF
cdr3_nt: TGTGCCAGCAGTTTACAACTAGATGTCTACAATGAGCAGTTCTTC

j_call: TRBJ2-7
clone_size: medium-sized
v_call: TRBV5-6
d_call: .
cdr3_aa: CASSLDGFSEQYF
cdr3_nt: TGTGCCAGCAGCTTGGACGGCTTCTCCGAGCAGTACTTC

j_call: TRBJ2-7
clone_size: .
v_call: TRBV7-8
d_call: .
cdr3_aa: CASSWGERPGQTYEQYF
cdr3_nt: TGTGCCAGCAGCTGGGGGGAAAGGCCGGGACAGACCTACGAGCAGTACTTC

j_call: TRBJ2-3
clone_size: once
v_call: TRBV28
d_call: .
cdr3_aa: CASSSGPNTQYF
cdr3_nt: TGTGCCAGCAGTTCCGGGCCAAATACGCAGTATTTT

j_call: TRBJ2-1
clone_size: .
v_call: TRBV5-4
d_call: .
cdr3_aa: CASSLFGYNEQFF
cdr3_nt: TGTGCCAGCAGCTTGTTTGGTTACAATGAGCAGTTCTTC

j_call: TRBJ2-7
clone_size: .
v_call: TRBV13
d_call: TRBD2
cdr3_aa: CASSPARGTSATSW
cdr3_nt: TGTGCCAGCAGCCCCGCCCGAGGGACTAGCGCCACTTCTTGG

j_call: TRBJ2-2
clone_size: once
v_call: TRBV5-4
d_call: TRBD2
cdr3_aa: CASSPPGLAGGNRELFF
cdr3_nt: TGTGCCAGCAGCCCCCCCGGGCTAGCGGGAGGGAACCGGGAGCTGTTTTTT

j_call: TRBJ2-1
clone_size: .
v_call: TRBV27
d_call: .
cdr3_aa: CASSLYPRGGNEQFF
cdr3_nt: TGTGCCAGCAGTTTATACCCAAGAGGGGGGAATGAGCAGTTCTTC

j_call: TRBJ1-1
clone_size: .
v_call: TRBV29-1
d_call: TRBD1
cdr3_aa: CSVERDRGGTEAFF
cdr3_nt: TGCAGCGTTGAACGGGACAGGGGAGGGACTGAAGCTTTCTTT

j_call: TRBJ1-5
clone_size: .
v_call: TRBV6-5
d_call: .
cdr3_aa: CASSYAGRRQPQHF
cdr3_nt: TGTGCCAGCAGTTACGCGGGGCGGAGGCAGCCCCAGCATTTT